This entry is about one T cell receptor beta chain. The germline gives CDR1 MNHNS, CDR2 SASEGT. The CDR3 runs to 16 residues. V was clipped by 2 bases and J by 1 base; unmatched bases: 4. The data belong to a study of OX40 agonist ivuxolimab in advanced cancers. Study background: The patients got ivuxolimab, which is an agonistic anti-OX40 (CD134) antibody.

Clones were read by immunoSEQ multiplex PCR, and TCRdb kept only the in-frame ones, dropping some. The table shows under 10,000 clones, with roughly 78% occurring only once. The clonotype comes from an adult with an advanced solid tumor such as melanoma, head and neck, liver or kidney cancer. Here the sequenced sample was CD4+ or CD8+ T cells sorted from blood, taken in a trial of the OX40 agonist ivuxolimab. The chain recombines TRBV6-1 with TRBJ1-1; 10 bases map to TRBD1. In DNA, the CDR3 is TGTGCCAGCAGTGAAATCCGGGACAGGGGGAACACTGAAGCTTTCTTT. Translated, it gives CASSEIRDRGNTEAFF.